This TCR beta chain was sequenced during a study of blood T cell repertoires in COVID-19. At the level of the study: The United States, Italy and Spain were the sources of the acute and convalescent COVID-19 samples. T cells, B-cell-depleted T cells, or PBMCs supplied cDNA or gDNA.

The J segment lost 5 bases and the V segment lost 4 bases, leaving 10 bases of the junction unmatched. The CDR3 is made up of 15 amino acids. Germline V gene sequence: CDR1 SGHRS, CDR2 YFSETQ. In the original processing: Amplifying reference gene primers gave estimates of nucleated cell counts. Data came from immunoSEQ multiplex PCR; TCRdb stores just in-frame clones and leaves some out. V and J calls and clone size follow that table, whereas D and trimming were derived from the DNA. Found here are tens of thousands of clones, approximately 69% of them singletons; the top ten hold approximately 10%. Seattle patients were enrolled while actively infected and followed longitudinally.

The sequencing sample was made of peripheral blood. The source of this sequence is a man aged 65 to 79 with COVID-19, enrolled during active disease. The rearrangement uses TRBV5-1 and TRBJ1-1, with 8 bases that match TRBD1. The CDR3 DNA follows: TGCGCCAGCAGCACGGACAGGGTAGGATATACTGAAGCTTTCTTT. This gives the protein CASSTDRVGYTEAFF.